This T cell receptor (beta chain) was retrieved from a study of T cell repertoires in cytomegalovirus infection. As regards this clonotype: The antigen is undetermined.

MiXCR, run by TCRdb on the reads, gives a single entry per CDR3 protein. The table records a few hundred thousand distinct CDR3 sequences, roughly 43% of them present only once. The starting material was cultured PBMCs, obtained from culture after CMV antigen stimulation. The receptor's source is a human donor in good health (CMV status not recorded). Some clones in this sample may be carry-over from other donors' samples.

CDR3 sequence: CSASNARQGIGKLFF. CDR3 in DNA: TGCAGTGCTAGTAATGCGAGACAGGGGATAGGAAAACTGTTTTTT. The rearrangement uses TRBV20-1 and TRBJ1-4, with 8 bases matching TRBD1. The CDR3 spans 15 residues. The V segment lost 3 bases and the J segment 10 bases; nucleotides outside the gene matches: 13. CDR1 DFQATT and CDR2 SNEGSKA come from the germline V gene (reference sequence).